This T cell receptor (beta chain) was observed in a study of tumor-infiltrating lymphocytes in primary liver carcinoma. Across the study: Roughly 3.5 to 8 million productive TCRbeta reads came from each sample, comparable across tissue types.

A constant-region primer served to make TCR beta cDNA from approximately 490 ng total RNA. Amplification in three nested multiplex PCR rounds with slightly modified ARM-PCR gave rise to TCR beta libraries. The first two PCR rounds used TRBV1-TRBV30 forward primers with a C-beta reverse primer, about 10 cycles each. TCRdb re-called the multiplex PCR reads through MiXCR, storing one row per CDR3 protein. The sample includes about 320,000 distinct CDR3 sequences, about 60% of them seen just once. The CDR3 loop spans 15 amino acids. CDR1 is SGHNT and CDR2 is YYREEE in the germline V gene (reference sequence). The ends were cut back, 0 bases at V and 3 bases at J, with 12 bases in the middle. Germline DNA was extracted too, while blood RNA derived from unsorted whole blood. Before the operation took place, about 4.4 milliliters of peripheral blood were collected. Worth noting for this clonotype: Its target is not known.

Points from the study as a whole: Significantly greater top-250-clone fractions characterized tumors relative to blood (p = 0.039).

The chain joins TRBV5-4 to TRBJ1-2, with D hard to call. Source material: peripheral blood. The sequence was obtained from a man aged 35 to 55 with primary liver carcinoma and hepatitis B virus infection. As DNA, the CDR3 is TGTGCCAGCAGCTTGGCCGCGGGGTCGGACTATGGCTACACCTTC. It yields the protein CASSLAAGSDYGYTF.